This is a list of T cell receptor beta chains from one sample in a study of brain T cells in children with intractable seizures. Some clones are missing from TCRdb's copy, which holds only in-frame ones; the method was immunoSEQ multiplex PCR. This table holds under 45,000 clones, around 90% found once. This sample comprised peripheral blood, obtained at surgery. These receptors originate from a girl aged 2-15 years with tuberous sclerosis and intractable seizures. Both conserved end residues are part of each CDR3. A D gene is named only where the DNA matches it firmly. The size field is filled for only some rows; it gives once, few, many or a size class.

J gene: TRBJ2-1
D gene: .
clone size: once
V gene: TRBV5-6
CDR3 protein: CASSLTTIHNEQFF
CDR3 DNA: TGTGCCAGCAGCTTGACAACGATCCACAATGAGCAGTTCTTC

J gene: TRBJ1-4
D gene: .
clone size: .
V gene: TRBV5-1
CDR3 protein: CASSWGPEGTNEKLFF
CDR3 DNA: TGCGCCAGCAGCTGGGGCCCCGAGGGAACTAATGAAAAACTGTTTTTT

J gene: TRBJ1-2
D gene: .
clone size: .
V gene: TRBV3-1/TRBV3-2
CDR3 protein: CASSRWGSYGYTF
CDR3 DNA: TGTGCCAGCAGCCGTTGGGGTAGCTATGGCTACACCTTC

J gene: TRBJ2-7
D gene: .
clone size: .
V gene: TRBV6-5
CDR3 protein: CASSAALPQYEQYF
CDR3 DNA: TGTGCCAGCAGCGCGGCTTTGCCCCAGTACGAGCAGTACTTC

J gene: TRBJ2-5
D gene: .
clone size: .
V gene: TRBV9
CDR3 protein: CASQRGGKQETQYF
CDR3 DNA: TGTGCCAGCCAAAGAGGTGGTAAACAAGAGACCCAGTACTTC

J gene: TRBJ2-7
D gene: .
clone size: .
V gene: TRBV2
CDR3 protein: CASSEQGTELYEQYF
CDR3 DNA: TGTGCCAGCAGTGAACAGGGTACAGAACTCTACGAGCAGTACTTC

J gene: TRBJ1-5
D gene: .
clone size: .
V gene: TRBV19
CDR3 protein: CASSMDRLGQPQHF
CDR3 DNA: TGTGCCAGTAGTATGGACCGACTTGGGCAGCCCCAGCATTTT

J gene: TRBJ2-5
D gene: .
clone size: .
V gene: TRBV24-1
CDR3 protein: CATSDTSTIQETQYF
CDR3 DNA: TGTGCCACCAGTGATACTTCGACGATCCAAGAGACCCAGTACTTC

J gene: TRBJ2-7
D gene: TRBD2
clone size: .
V gene: TRBV5-1
CDR3 protein: CASSFGLAGGPPYEQYF
CDR3 DNA: TGCGCCAGCAGCTTCGGACTAGCGGGGGGACCACCCTACGAGCAGTACTTC

J gene: TRBJ2-3
D gene: TRBD2
clone size: .
V gene: TRBV7-2
CDR3 protein: CASSQRGGLDTQYF
CDR3 DNA: TGTGCCAGCAGCCAGCGGGGGGGCCTGGATACGCAGTATTTT

J gene: TRBJ1-4
D gene: TRBD1
clone size: .
V gene: TRBV2
CDR3 protein: CASTGGPRDRDEKLFF
CDR3 DNA: TGTGCCAGCACCGGCGGCCCCCGGGACAGGGACGAAAAACTGTTTTTT

J gene: TRBJ2-5
D gene: TRBD2
clone size: .
V gene: TRBV30
CDR3 protein: CACGGGGALQETQYF
CDR3 DNA: TGTGCCTGTGGGGGGGGAGGGGCCCTACAAGAGACCCAGTACTTC

J gene: TRBJ1-1
D gene: .
clone size: .
V gene: TRBV9
CDR3 protein: CASSEPGSVDTEAFF
CDR3 DNA: TGTGCCAGCAGCGAGCCCGGGAGCGTTGACACTGAAGCTTTCTTT

J gene: TRBJ1-1
D gene: .
clone size: .
V gene: TRBV9
CDR3 protein: CASSVGTIFRTEAFF
CDR3 DNA: TGTGCCAGCAGCGTAGGTACAATCTTCCGCACTGAAGCTTTCTTT

J gene: TRBJ2-1
D gene: .
clone size: few
V gene: TRBV29-1
CDR3 protein: CSVVFTSYNEQFF
CDR3 DNA: TGCAGCGTTGTTTTTACCTCCTACAATGAGCAGTTCTTC

J gene: TRBJ1-2
D gene: .
clone size: .
V gene: TRBV6-6
CDR3 protein: CASRVQGTDGYTF
CDR3 DNA: TGTGCCAGCAGGGTACAGGGAACAGATGGCTACACCTTC

J gene: TRBJ1-4
D gene: .
clone size: .
V gene: TRBV27
CDR3 protein: CASSYIAGGGPTNEKLFF
CDR3 DNA: TGTGCCAGCAGTTACATCGCGGGAGGAGGGCCAACTAATGAAAAACTGTTTTTT

J gene: TRBJ1-2
D gene: TRBD1
clone size: .
V gene: TRBV29-1
CDR3 protein: CSTTTGRYGYTF
CDR3 DNA: TGCAGCACTACGACAGGGCGCTATGGCTACACCTTC

J gene: TRBJ2-7
D gene: TRBD2
clone size: .
V gene: TRBV27
CDR3 protein: CASSRLSGGFYEQYF
CDR3 DNA: TGTGCCAGCAGCCGTCTCAGCGGGGGCTTCTACGAGCAGTACTTC

J gene: TRBJ1-4
D gene: .
clone size: .
V gene: TRBV6-1
CDR3 protein: CASSEFGRTNEKLFF
CDR3 DNA: TGTGCCAGCAGTGAATTCGGGAGAACTAATGAAAAACTGTTTTTT

J gene: TRBJ1-2
D gene: .
clone size: .
V gene: TRBV5-4
CDR3 protein: CASSLYGPGGGYTF
CDR3 DNA: TGTGCCAGCAGCTTGTACGGCCCTGGGGGTGGCTACACCTTC

J gene: TRBJ2-1
D gene: TRBD2
clone size: .
V gene: TRBV12-5
CDR3 protein: CASGLTGAGGPGNEQFF
CDR3 DNA: TGTGCTAGTGGTTTGACCGGGGCGGGGGGCCCTGGTAATGAGCAGTTCTTC

J gene: TRBJ2-5
D gene: .
clone size: .
V gene: TRBV9
CDR3 protein: CASSVEAGRYQETQYF
CDR3 DNA: TGTGCCAGCAGCGTCGAGGCGGGGAGGTACCAAGAGACCCAGTACTTC

J gene: TRBJ2-3
D gene: TRBD1
clone size: .
V gene: TRBV11-3
CDR3 protein: CASSLKGAATDTQYF
CDR3 DNA: TGTGCCAGCAGCTTAAAGGGGGCCGCCACAGATACGCAGTATTTT

J gene: TRBJ2-5
D gene: .
clone size: .
V gene: TRBV7-6
CDR3 protein: CASSLGTVPQETQYF
CDR3 DNA: TGTGCCAGCAGCCTCGGGACGGTTCCCCAAGAGACCCAGTACTTC

J gene: TRBJ1-1
D gene: .
clone size: .
V gene: TRBV10-3
CDR3 protein: CAISRTEPNTEAFF
CDR3 DNA: TGTGCCATCAGCCGAACAGAACCGAACACTGAAGCTTTCTTT

J gene: TRBJ1-1
D gene: .
clone size: .
V gene: TRBV6-5
CDR3 protein: CASSYKGSQEAFF
CDR3 DNA: TGTGCCAGCAGTTACAAGGGCAGCCAAGAAGCTTTCTTT

J gene: TRBJ2-3
D gene: TRBD1
clone size: .
V gene: TRBV5-5
CDR3 protein: CASSLSGGRDTQYF
CDR3 DNA: TGTGCCAGCAGTCTTTCAGGGGGAAGGGATACGCAGTATTTT

J gene: TRBJ1-2
D gene: TRBD1
clone size: .
V gene: TRBV30
CDR3 protein: CAWSTKTVQGGSNYGYTF
CDR3 DNA: TGTGCCTGGAGTACAAAAACCGTCCAGGGGGGATCAAACTATGGCTACACCTTC

J gene: TRBJ2-3
D gene: TRBD1
clone size: .
V gene: TRBV11-2
CDR3 protein: CASSTRQGTDTQYF
CDR3 DNA: TGTGCCAGCAGCACGCGACAGGGAACAGATACGCAGTATTTT

J gene: TRBJ2-6
D gene: .
clone size: .
V gene: TRBV30
CDR3 protein: CAWSVLGGTGANVLTF
CDR3 DNA: TGTGCCTGGAGTGTACTAGGAGGAACTGGGGCCAACGTCCTGACTTTC

J gene: TRBJ1-1
D gene: TRBD1
clone size: .
V gene: TRBV7-2
CDR3 protein: CASSHRQGEAFF
CDR3 DNA: TGTGCCAGCAGCCATAGACAGGGTGAAGCTTTCTTT

J gene: TRBJ2-5
D gene: TRBD2
clone size: .
V gene: TRBV7-9
CDR3 protein: CASSSAGGAETQYF
CDR3 DNA: TGTGCCAGCAGCTCCGCGGGGGGAGCGGAGACCCAGTACTTC

J gene: TRBJ2-1
D gene: .
clone size: .
V gene: TRBV7-6
CDR3 protein: CASSLLSGAGEQFF
CDR3 DNA: TGTGCCAGCAGCCTGTTATCAGGGGCTGGTGAGCAGTTCTTC

J gene: TRBJ1-5
D gene: .
clone size: .
V gene: TRBV12-5
CDR3 protein: CASGPGSSNQPQHF
CDR3 DNA: TGTGCTAGTGGTCCAGGGAGTAGCAATCAGCCCCAGCATTTT

J gene: TRBJ1-2
D gene: .
clone size: .
V gene: TRBV27
CDR3 protein: CASSFSLWDDYTF
CDR3 DNA: TGTGCCAGCAGTTTTAGTTTATGGGATGACTACACCTTC

J gene: TRBJ2-5
D gene: TRBD1
clone size: .
V gene: TRBV27
CDR3 protein: CASTPRWDSNQETQYF
CDR3 DNA: TGTGCCAGCACGCCACGTTGGGACAGTAATCAAGAGACCCAGTACTTC

J gene: TRBJ2-3
D gene: TRBD1
clone size: .
V gene: TRBV7-2
CDR3 protein: CASTSPGQGAGDTQYF
CDR3 DNA: TGTGCCAGCACCTCTCCCGGCCAGGGGGCGGGAGATACGCAGTATTTT

J gene: TRBJ2-2
D gene: TRBD2
clone size: few
V gene: TRBV7-2
CDR3 protein: CASSSQMLAAGTGELFF
CDR3 DNA: TGTGCCAGCAGCTCCCAAATGCTAGCGGCGGGGACCGGGGAGCTGTTTTTT

J gene: TRBJ2-4
D gene: TRBD1
clone size: once
V gene: TRBV19
CDR3 protein: CASSRTGRNIQYF
CDR3 DNA: TGTGCCAGTAGTAGGACAGGGCGGAACATTCAGTACTTC

J gene: TRBJ2-6
D gene: .
clone size: .
V gene: TRBV24-1
CDR3 protein: CATSDPTPRGVGANVLTF
CDR3 DNA: TGTGCCACCAGTGATCCCACGCCGAGGGGAGTGGGGGCCAACGTCCTGACTTTC

J gene: TRBJ1-2
D gene: .
clone size: once
V gene: TRBV7-9
CDR3 protein: CASSFQGRNGYTF
CDR3 DNA: TGTGCCAGCAGCTTCCAGGGGAGGAATGGCTACACCTTC

J gene: TRBJ2-6
D gene: .
clone size: .
V gene: TRBV6-6
CDR3 protein: CASSRGRVSGANVLTF
CDR3 DNA: TGTGCCAGCAGTCGAGGGCGGGTCTCTGGGGCCAACGTCCTGACTTTC

J gene: TRBJ1-2
D gene: .
clone size: few
V gene: TRBV3-1/TRBV3-2
CDR3 protein: CASSIGTNYGYTF
CDR3 DNA: TGTGCCAGCAGCATCGGGACAAACTATGGCTACACCTTC